The clone carrying this T cell receptor (beta chain) was counted a few times. The junction departs from the called germline gene at one end, perhaps through a read error. For the second PCR, which ran for 7 to 11 cycles, a sample-barcoded 5' primer and a J-beta primer mix were used. Using its own MiXCR run on the 5' RACE reads, TCRdb lists one record per CDR3 protein. This table holds about 840,000 distinct CDR3 sequences, about 27% found once. This sample was taken from a study of blood T cells in healthy people across ages. CDR1 is SSHAT, CDR2 FNYEAQ, per germline (reference sequence). This CDR3 region has 17 residues. These data were also reused for a study on T cells of mothers and their children.

J is TRBJ1-2 and V is TRBV7-7; D is uncertain. Sequenced sample: blood. The clonotype originates from a woman between 35 and 50 years old in good health. CDR3 nucleotides: TGTGCTAGCAGCTTAGCGTGTCAGCCCGATGCTAACTATGGCTACACCTTC. Translated, it gives CASSLACQPDANYGYTF.